The TCR beta chain under discussion was sequenced for a study of blood T cell repertoires in COVID-19. About the research overall: T cells, B-cell-depleted T cells, or PBMCs provided the cDNA or gDNA that served as material.

Among Cohort 3 donors, those recovered had two negative PCRs, clearance, or symptom resolution. As processed by the authors: Reference gene primer amplification in the assay estimated nucleated cell counts. Produced via immunoSEQ multiplex PCR; TCRdb's table is partial and in-frame only. V and J calls and clone size follow that table, whereas D and trimming were derived from the DNA. There are approximately 300,000 clones in the sample; around 86% occur only once, and about 2.7% lies in the top ten. The CDR3 is made up of 16 amino acids. The sequence was collected from a woman between 18 and 29 years old who had recovered from COVID-19. The sample taken for sequencing was PBMCs or T cells enriched from blood (not recorded which). This rearrangement joins TRBV21-1 to TRBJ2-1; the D segment call TRBD1 is taken from the table without a DNA check. TRBV21-1 is noted as a pseudogene. Written as DNA, the CDR3 is TGTGCCAGCAGCGGACGTGGACAGTGCCTTTACAATGAGCAGTTCTTC. Translated, it gives CASSGRGQCLYNEQFF.